Below, 29 T cell receptor beta chains from the same sample are listed, as sequenced in a study of early T cells in non-severe SARS-CoV-2 infection. One entry per CDR3 protein, called by TCRdb with MiXCR from the 5' RACE reads. The repertoire includes about 38,000 distinct CDR3 sequences, approximately 4.6% of them detected once, and around 16% sits in the top ten. The sample comprised whole blood. The origin of the receptors is an adult who was a healthcare worker with PCR-confirmed SARS-CoV-2 infection or an uninfected control (not recorded which).

This sequence joins TRBV6-6 and TRBJ2-1; D remains ambiguous. Germline V CDR1 and CDR2: MNHNY, SVGAGI (reference sequence). This CDR3 is built from 12 residues. Trimming pared 6 bases from V and 6 bases from J, leaving 9 bases between. The CDR3 loop is CASRVLGNEQFF. The CDR3 DNA reads TGTGCCAGCAGGGTATTGGGCAATGAGCAGTTCTTC.

This clonotype was picked up a small number of times. The chain links TRBV12-3 or TRBV12-4 to TRBJ1-1, with D unclear. CDR3 length equals 14 residues. Trimming cost V 2 bases and J 5 bases, with 12 bases left between them. The CDR3 protein is CASSLSSRGTEAFF. The CDR3 region has the DNA TGTGCCAGCAGTTTATCGAGTCGCGGGACTGAAGCTTTCTTT.

This clonotype occurred many times. The rearrangement joins TRBV12-3 or TRBV12-4 to TRBJ1-2; D might be TRBD1 (5 bases). This CDR3 region has 11 residues. V was cut by 10 bases and J by 10 bases, with 16 bases left in between. The CDR3, as DNA: TGTGCCACCCCACCCCGACAGAACTACACCTTC. Residues: CATPPRQNYTF.

This clonotype was observed many times. The V call is TRBV29-1, the J call TRBJ2-5, with a weak D call TRBD2 (5 bases). Germline loops: CDR1 SQVTM, CDR2 ANQGSEA. The CDR3 contains 12 residues. V was shortened by 3 bases and J by 5 bases, with 10 bases between the two germline ends. The CDR3 DNA reads TGCAGCGTTGATAACGGGGAGGAGACCCAGTACTTC. Protein product: CSVDNGEETQYF.

This clonotype has at least ten counts. The chain recombines TRBV5-1 with TRBJ2-3; D possibly uses TRBD1 or TRBD2 (5 bases each). Looked up from germline, CDR1 is SGHRS and CDR2 is YFSETQ. V lost 0 bases and J lost 4, with 12 bases in between. The CDR3 runs 15 residues. CDR3: CASSLGGVSPDTQYF. Here the CDR3 DNA reads TGCGCCAGCAGCTTGGGAGGGGTGTCTCCAGATACGCAGTATTTT. Full variable domain (remainder filled in from reference TRBV5-1 and TRBJ2-3): KAGVTQTPRYLIKTRGQQVTLSCSPISGHRSVSWYQQTPGQGLQFLFEYFSETQRNKGNFPGRFSGRQFSNSRSEMNVSTLELGDSALYLCASSLGGVSPDTQYFGPGTRLTVL.

This clonotype was seen at least ten times. J is TRBJ1-1 and V is TRBV9; 9 bases line up with TRBD1. Trimming cost V 3 bases and J 7 bases; bases outside gene matches: 4. This CDR3 comprises 13 residues. Germline V lookup: CDR1 SGDLS, CDR2 YYNGEE. CDR3 loop: CASSAQGAVEAFF. Here the CDR3 DNA reads TGTGCCAGCAGCGCACAGGGGGCGGTTGAAGCTTTCTTT. Combining the CDR3 with reference TRBV9 and TRBJ1-1 gives the whole variable domain DSGVTQTPKHLITATGQRVTLRCSPRSGDLSVYWYQQSLDQGLQFLIQYYNGEERAKGNILERFSAQQFPDLHSELNLSSLELGDSALYFCASSAQGAVEAFFGQGTRLTVV.

This clonotype showed up just a few times. This CDR3 is CASSQGLDTQYF. The CDR3 bases are TGTGCCAGCAGCCAAGGGTTAGATACGCAGTATTTT. The chain joins TRBV3-1 to TRBJ2-3; D remains unclear. From germline, CDR1 is LGHDT and CDR2 YNNKEL (reference sequence). This CDR3 is 12 amino acids long. Between the trimmed V and J ends, which lost 1 base and 5 bases, there was a span of 4 bases.

A few counts support this clonotype. The J gene is TRBJ2-7, the V gene TRBV5-5; D unclear. There are 14 residues in the CDR3. V was cut by 4 bases and J by 9 bases, with 20 bases left in between. CDR1 is SGHKS and CDR2 is YYEKEE in the germline V gene (reference sequence). This CDR3 reads CASSPPFQYNRQYF. As DNA, the CDR3 is TGTGCCAGCAGCCCCCCCTTTCAGTATAATCGGCAGTACTTC.

In this sample, this clonotype turned up many times. The DNA for the CDR3 is TGCGCCAGCAGTCTCTCTAGCTACGAGCAGTTCTTC. Protein sequence: CASSLSSYEQFF. V gene TRBV10-1 combines with J gene TRBJ2-1; perhaps TRBD2 as D (5 bases). The V gene lost 5 bases and the J gene lost 10 bases, with 12 bases spanning the gap. The CDR3 has 12 amino acids. The germline gives CDR1 WNHNN, CDR2 SYGVQD (reference sequence).

This clonotype came up many times. The rearrangement uses TRBV7-9 and TRBJ1-2; D gene unclear. The CDR3 is made up of 16 amino acids. The germline gives CDR1 SEHNR, CDR2 FQNEAQ (reference sequence). V shed 6 bases and J shed 8 bases, with 25 bases lying between them. CDR3 bases: TGTGCCAGCAGTAGATCCGGGGTGATGGGGATGCGCGGCTACACCTTC. It translates to CASSRSGVMGMRGYTF. Based on the CDR3 plus reference TRBV7-9 and TRBJ1-2, the full variable domain is DTGVSQNPRHKITKRGQNVTFRCDPISEHNRLYWYRQTLGQGPEFLTYFQNEAQLEKSRLLSDRFSAERPKGSFSTLEIQRTEQGDSAMYLCASSRSGVMGMRGYTFGSGTRLTVV.

This clonotype was seen only a few times. This sequence joins TRBV20-1 and TRBJ1-4, with D possibly TRBD1 on 5 matching bases. CDR3 length equals 12 residues. Between the trimmed V and J ends, which lost 5 bases and 8 bases, there was a span of 12 bases. Germline assignment: CDR1 DFQATT and CDR2 SNEGSKA (reference sequence). The CDR3 protein is CSAGPRGEKLFF. The CDR3 bases are TGCAGTGCTGGCCCTCGGGGGGAAAAACTGTTTTTT.

This clonotype was detected only a few times. The J gene is TRBJ1-2, the V gene TRBV14; D gene uncertain. Trimming removed 4 bases from V and 6 bases from J, with 12 bases in between. The CDR3 totals 13 residues. Looked up from germline, CDR1 is SGHDN and CDR2 is FVKESK. CDR3 nucleotide sequence: TGTGCCAGCAGCCCACGTTTTCGGGATGGCTACACCTTC. This translates into CASSPRFRDGYTF.

Many counts were recorded for this clonotype. The chain recombines TRBV11-2 with TRBJ2-3; either TRBD1 or TRBD2 may supply D (6 bases each). The CDR3 extends over 17 amino acids. Trimming took 1 base from V and 0 from J, leaving 14 bases between them. From germline, CDR1 is SGHAT and CDR2 FQNNGV. The CDR3 bases are TGTGCCAGCAGCTTAGCCCCTGGGGGGCCTAGCACAGATACGCAGTATTTT. Amino acid sequence: CASSLAPGGPSTDTQYF.

This clonotype was seen ten or more times. V gene TRBV7-9 combines with J gene TRBJ1-1, with a weak D call TRBD1 (5 bases). CDR3 length: 17 residues. Germline V gene sequence: CDR1 SEHNR, CDR2 FQNEAQ (reference sequence). Trimming removed 3 bases at V and 3 bases at J, with 20 bases between. The CDR3 loop is CASSFGHRDRRDTEAFF. In nucleotides, the CDR3 is TGTGCCAGCAGCTTTGGACACCGGGACCGCCGGGACACTGAAGCTTTCTTT.

The V and J genes are TRBV13 and TRBJ2-3, with a tentative D call TRBD1 (6 bases). The CDR3 has 14 amino acids. Germline lookup yields CDR1 PRHDT and CDR2 FYEKMQ (reference sequence). V lost 7 bases and J 5 bases, leaving 16 bases between the germline ends. Here the CDR3 DNA reads TGTGCCAGCACCCCGACAGGCCTAGGAGATACGCAGTATTTT. Its translation is CASTPTGLGDTQYF.

The chain links TRBV7-9 to TRBJ1-1, with TRBD1 identical over 7 bases. This CDR3 is 14 amino acids long. The germline V gene encodes CDR1 SEHNR and CDR2 FQNEAQ (reference sequence). V lost 1 base, J lost 4 bases, and 3 bases stayed unmatched. The CDR3 loop reads CASSLGGGGTEAFF. The CDR3, as DNA: TGTGCCAGCAGCTTAGGAGGGGGCGGCACTGAAGCTTTCTTT.

The sample holds many counts of this clonotype. This sequence joins TRBV6-5 and TRBJ2-1; 7 positions agree with TRBD1. The germline V gene encodes CDR1 MNHEY and CDR2 SVGAGI. Unmatched junction bases numbered 7, after V lost 4 bases and J lost 10 bases. The CDR3 totals 13 residues. The CDR3 coding sequence is TGTGCCAGCAGTTCCGACAGGGACCAAGAGCAGTTCTTC. Protein sequence: CASSSDRDQEQFF.

This clonotype came up many times. This chain joins TRBV13 and TRBJ2-1; either TRBD1 or TRBD2 may supply D (6 bases each). Germline CDR1 is PRHDT and CDR2 is FYEKMQ (reference sequence). CDR3 length equals 16 residues. V lost 5 bases to trimming and J lost 6 bases, with 20 bases between them. CDR3 amino acids: CASSPPAGWGANEQFF. Here the CDR3 DNA reads TGTGCCAGCAGCCCCCCGGCAGGGTGGGGGGCCAATGAGCAGTTCTTC.

This clonotype was seen at least ten times. V is TRBV9 and J is TRBJ1-1; D not resolved. V was trimmed by 1 base and J by 5 bases, leaving 12 bases between them. This CDR3 contains 14 residues. Germline V gives CDR1 SGDLS, CDR2 YYNGEE. The CDR3 is CASSVSWGGTEAFF. The CDR3 bases are TGTGCCAGCAGCGTAAGTTGGGGTGGGACTGAAGCTTTCTTT. The whole variable domain, remainder taken from reference TRBV9 and TRBJ1-1, is DSGVTQTPKHLITATGQRVTLRCSPRSGDLSVYWYQQSLDQGLQFLIQYYNGEERAKGNILERFSAQQFPDLHSELNLSSLELGDSALYFCASSVSWGGTEAFFGQGTRLTVV.

This chain uses TRBV5-4 with TRBJ2-1; 9 positions match TRBD1. Germline-derived CDR1 and CDR2 are SGHNT and YYREEE (reference sequence). The CDR3 spans 17 residues. J gave up 3 bases and V 4 bases, and 11 bases lay outside the gene matches. DNA of the CDR3: TGTGCCAGCAGCCTGGGACAGGGTCGGACATACTACAATGAGCAGTTCTTC. Its protein product is CASSLGQGRTYYNEQFF.

This clonotype has a count of ten or more. The V gene is TRBV3-1, the J gene TRBJ1-5; D is possibly TRBD1 (5 bases). Trimming shortened V by 0 bases and J by 7 bases, and 16 bases separated the two germline ends. Per the germline V gene, CDR1 is LGHDT and CDR2 is YNNKEL (reference sequence). The CDR3 has 16 residues. CDR3 coding DNA: TGTGCCAGCAGCCAAGAATCCTTCGGGGCGAAACAGCCCCAGCATTTT. Its translation: CASSQESFGAKQPQHF. Full variable domain (outside the CDR3, taken from reference TRBV3-1 and TRBJ1-5): DTAVSQTPKYLVTQMGNDKSIKCEQNLGHDTMYWYKQDSKKFLKIMFSYNNKELIINETVPNRFSPKSPDKAHLNLHINSLELGDSAVYFCASSQESFGAKQPQHFGDGTRLSIL.

This clonotype was counted many times. The rearrangement uses TRBV12-3 or TRBV12-4 and TRBJ2-1, with D possibly being TRBD1 (5 bases). The CDR3 is 15 amino acids. Trimming pared 3 bases from V and 4 bases from J, leaving 13 bases between. The CDR3 spells CASSFGHLGYNEQFF. DNA for the CDR3: TGTGCCAGCAGTTTCGGACATCTCGGGTACAATGAGCAGTTCTTC.

This clonotype was found many times. V usage is TRBV29-1 and J usage is TRBJ1-4, with D perhaps TRBD1 (6 bases). Trimming took off 6 bases at V and 7 bases at J, with 12 bases between the two ends. Looked up from germline, CDR1 is SQVTM and CDR2 is ANQGSEA. The CDR3 runs 12 residues. CDR3 loop: CSVRTGTEKLFF. DNA for the CDR3: TGCAGCGTACGAACAGGGACTGAAAAACTGTTTTTT.

This clonotype showed up many times. This sequence joins TRBV4-1 and TRBJ1-3; D call uncertain. V was pared by 0 bases and J by 2 bases, with 11 bases between. This CDR3 has 16 amino acids. Germline V CDR1 and CDR2: MGHRA, YSYEKL. The CDR3 sequence: CASSQEGIMAGNTIYF. For the CDR3, the DNA is TGCGCCAGCAGCCAAGAAGGGATTATGGCTGGAAACACCATATATTTT.

This chain connects TRBV6-5 to TRBJ1-2; 8 nucleotides agree with TRBD1. Germline V gene data show CDR1 as MNHEY and CDR2 as SVGAGI. J gave up 5 bases and V 6 bases, and 2 bases lay outside the gene matches. CDR3 length equals 12 residues. The CDR3: CASRGQAYGYTF. In DNA, the CDR3 is TGTGCCAGCAGGGGACAGGCATATGGCTACACCTTC.

This clonotype was seen ten or more times. This chain links TRBV30 with TRBJ1-4, with a tentative D call TRBD1 (5 bases). CDR1 GTSNPN and CDR2 SVGIG come from the germline V gene (reference sequence). Trimming removed 5 bases from V and 7 bases from J, with 14 bases in between. The CDR3 extends over 13 amino acids. The CDR3 DNA reads as TGTGCCTGGGGCGGCCAGGGTGGTGAAAAACTGTTTTTT. It is translated as CAWGGQGGEKLFF. Full variable domain (rest looked up from reference TRBV30 and TRBJ1-4): SQTIHQWPATLVQPVGSPLSLECTVEGTSNPNLYWYRQAAGRGLQLLFYSVGIGQISSEVPQNLSASRPQDRQFILSSKKLLLSDSGFYLCAWGGQGGEKLFFGSGTQLSVL.

By share, this clonotype counts as medium-sized. This chain uses TRBV11-2 with TRBJ1-2; D unclear. Per the germline V gene, CDR1 is SGHAT and CDR2 is FQNNGV. The CDR3 length is 13 residues. Trimming removed 2 bases at V and 3 bases at J, with 7 bases between. The CDR3 here is CASSLIGDYGYTF. The DNA of the CDR3 is TGTGCCAGCAGCTTAATTGGGGACTATGGCTACACCTTC.

This clonotype came up a few times. The chain employs TRBV5-1 and TRBJ2-1, with D hard to call. V lost 4 bases and J lost 9, with 14 bases in between. The CDR3 totals 13 residues. Germline V CDR1 and CDR2: SGHRS, YFSETQ. CDR3 sequence: CASSQTSWSEQFF. The CDR3 nucleotides are TGCGCCAGCAGCCAAACGAGCTGGAGTGAGCAGTTCTTC. Full variable domain (rest looked up from reference TRBV5-1 and TRBJ2-1): KAGVTQTPRYLIKTRGQQVTLSCSPISGHRSVSWYQQTPGQGLQFLFEYFSETQRNKGNFPGRFSGRQFSNSRSEMNVSTLELGDSALYLCASSQTSWSEQFFGPGTRLTVL.

This clonotype was seen at least ten times. V is TRBV20-1 and J is TRBJ2-1; 11 positions match TRBD2. Unmatched junction bases numbered 1, after V lost 2 bases and J lost 7 bases. This CDR3 is 13 amino acids long. Germline CDR1 and CDR2: DFQATT and SNEGSKA (reference sequence). This CDR3 is CSARLAGGNEQFF. DNA of the CDR3: TGCAGTGCTAGACTAGCGGGGGGTAATGAGCAGTTCTTC.